This note documents a single T cell receptor beta chain sequence. This record comes from a study of blood T cell repertoires in COVID-19. TCRdb's copy holds only in-frame clones and misses some; the assay was immunoSEQ multiplex PCR. Here the sample spans fewer than 200,000 clones, roughly 80% being singletons. The CDR3 contains 17 residues. The chain is built from TRBV1 and TRBJ2-3; the DNA was not compared with TRBD1, the D call given in the table. TRBV1 is shown as a pseudogene. The TCR was taken from a woman in her 70s with COVID-19, enrolled during active disease. The material sequenced was peripheral blood. CDR3 sequence reads: CTSSHRHPGNGTDTQYF. Written as DNA, the CDR3 is TGCACCAGCAGCCACCGTCACCCAGGGAACGGCACAGATACGCAGTATTTT.